The next 8 T cell receptor beta chains were all read from a single sample in a study. The sorted Tregs were CD4+CD25+CD127-/low cells. From the 5' RACE reads, TCRdb called clonotypes with MiXCR, one entry per CDR3 protein. The profile shows 7,000 or so distinct CDR3 sequences, approximately 70% of them singletons. The sequenced material came from tumor-infiltrating Tregs sorted from the breast tumor. The source is a female donor with breast cancer.

The V call is TRBV7-2, the J call TRBJ2-3; no clear D gene. This CDR3 is 12 amino acids long. The V end was cut by 3 bases, the J end by 3 bases, with 4 bases between. CDR1 is SGHTA, CDR2 FQGNSA, per germline. The CDR3 protein is CASSLYTDTQYF. CDR3 in DNA: TGTGCCAGCAGCTTGTATACAGATACGCAGTATTTT.

The rearrangement links TRBV4-1 to TRBJ1-5, with unresolved D. The CDR3 extends over 14 amino acids. V lost 1 base, J lost 7 bases, and 11 bases lay in between. The germline gives CDR1 MGHRA, CDR2 YSYEKL. Written as DNA, the CDR3 is TGCGCCAGCAGCCAAGTGGGTCTGGGGCAGCCCCAGCATTTT. Its translation is CASSQVGLGQPQHF.

A few counts support this clonotype. The rearrangement joins TRBV7-8 to TRBJ2-3, with D unclear. With 3 bases removed from V and 2 bases from J, the gap between germline ends came to 12 bases. The CDR3 covers 15 residues. Germline CDR1 and CDR2: SGHVS and FQNEAQ. The CDR3, as DNA: TGTGCCAGCAGCTTCCGTCTAGGATACACAGATACGCAGTATTTT. This codes for CASSFRLGYTDTQYF.

The rearrangement joins TRBV7-6 to TRBJ2-5; unclear D gene. Germline-derived CDR1 and CDR2 are SGHVS and FNYEAQ. The V gene lost 2 bases and the J gene lost 5 bases, with 6 bases spanning the gap. The CDR3 extends over 12 amino acids. CDR3 DNA sequence: TGTGCCAGCAGCTTATCGGAGGAGACCCAGTACTTC. As protein: CASSLSEETQYF.

The CDR3 sequence is CASTPGQGFSPLHF. The DNA for the CDR3 is TGTGCCAGCACCCCGGGACAGGGGTTTTCACCCCTCCACTTT. The V gene is TRBV11-2, the J gene TRBJ1-6, with 10 bases fitting TRBD1. The CDR3 contains 14 residues. Trimming cost V 7 bases and J 9 bases; bases outside gene matches: 6. CDR1 and CDR2 (germline): SGHAT, FQNNGV.

Only a few counts were recorded for this clonotype. The genes are TRBV4-1 and TRBJ2-3; TRBD1 might be the D (5 bases). Germline V gene sequence: CDR1 MGHRA, CDR2 YSYEKL. There are 15 residues in the CDR3. V was clipped by 3 bases and J by 1 base, with 11 bases between them. CDR3 loop: CASSHRVMGTDTQYF. CDR3 DNA: TGCGCCAGCAGCCACAGGGTGATGGGCACAGATACGCAGTATTTT.

The gene calls are TRBV5-6 and TRBJ2-7, with 9 bases matching TRBD1. CDR1 and CDR2 from the germline V gene are SGHDT and YYEEEE. CDR3 length: 16 residues. V gave up 1 base and J gave up 3 bases; unmatched junction bases: 8. CDR3 sequence: CASSLRPRQGGYEQYF. In nucleotides, the CDR3 is TGTGCCAGCAGCTTGAGGCCTCGACAGGGGGGCTACGAGCAGTACTTC.

The chain carries TRBV6-5 and TRBJ1-1; D gene unclear. This CDR3 is 14 amino acids long. V gave up 2 bases and J gave up 5 bases, with 12 bases separating them. CDR1 is MNHEY and CDR2 is SVGAGI in the germline V gene. The CDR3 reads CASSYGTTGTEAFF. CDR3 nucleotide sequence: TGTGCCAGCAGTTACGGTACAACGGGAACTGAAGCTTTCTTT.